Presented here are 14 T cell receptor beta chains from one specimen sequenced in a study of blood T cell repertoires in COVID-19. TCRdb keeps only in-frame clones here, not all; method: immunoSEQ multiplex PCR. Of around 320,000 clones detected, roughly 90% appear once; the ten largest clones hold less than 3%. Material for sequencing was PBMCs or T cells enriched from blood (not recorded which). These receptors were obtained from a woman in her forties or fifties who had been exposed to COVID-19.

This chain connects TRBV5-6 to TRBJ1-1; D gene uncertain. V was trimmed by 0 bases and J by 6 bases, leaving 12 bases between them. The length of the CDR3 is 14 residues. Per germline, CDR1 SGHDT and CDR2 YYEEEE. DNA for the CDR3: TGTGCCAGCAGCTTGGTCTCGAGCGGGGCTGAAGCTTTCTTT. This gives the protein CASSLVSSGAEAFF.

This rearrangement joins TRBV24-1 to TRBJ2-1, with TRBD2 identical over 13 bases. The CDR3 has 18 amino acids. Germline CDR1 reads KGHDR; CDR2 reads SFDVKD. V was clipped by 3 bases and J by 9 bases; unmatched bases: 13. CDR3 nucleotides: TGTGCCACCAGTGATCAGCCGGCACTAGCGGGGGGGCGGGGTGAGCAGTTCTTC. Amino acids: CATSDQPALAGGRGEQFF.

This chain uses TRBV2 with TRBJ2-2, with D possibly matching TRBD1 (6 bases). The germline CDR1 and CDR2 sequences are SNHLY and FYNNEI. Trimming took 5 bases from V and 0 from J, leaving 10 bases between them. The CDR3 length is 15 residues. CDR3 loop: CASSLGQPNTGELFF. DNA for the CDR3: TGTGCCAGCAGTTTAGGACAGCCGAACACCGGGGAGCTGTTTTTT.

The chain joins TRBV7-6 to TRBJ1-6; the D is unclear. Trimming removed 0 bases at V and 7 bases at J, with 7 bases between. The CDR3 is made up of 14 amino acids. The germline V gene encodes CDR1 SGHVS and CDR2 FNYEAQ. CDR3 coding DNA: TGTGCCAGCAGCTTAGCGCGCTGGAATTCACCCCTCCACTTT. Amino acid sequence: CASSLARWNSPLHF.

The J gene is TRBJ2-5, the V gene TRBV2, with TRBD2 matching 16 bases. The J segment lost 2 bases and the V segment lost 5 bases, leaving 5 bases of the junction unmatched. Germline loops: CDR1 SNHLY, CDR2 FYNNEI. The CDR3 loop spans 17 amino acids. The CDR3 DNA reads as TGTGCCAGCAGTCCCGGGACTAGCGGGGGGGGGCAAGAGACCCAGTACTTC. Its translation: CASSPGTSGGGQETQYF. Together with reference TRBV2 and TRBJ2-5, the CDR3 gives the full variable domain: EPEVTQTPSHQVTQMGQEVILRCVPISNHLYFYWYRQILGQKVEFLVSFYNNEISEKSEIFDDQFSVERPDGSNFTLKIRSTKLEDSAMYFCASSPGTSGGGQETQYFGPGTRLLVL.

The CDR3 sequence is CASSLPGQGARGTEAFF. CDR3 DNA: TGCGCCAGCAGCCTCCCGGGACAGGGGGCGAGGGGCACTGAAGCTTTCTTT. This chain uses TRBV5-1 with TRBJ1-1; 12 nucleotides line up with TRBD1. Per germline, CDR1 SGHRS and CDR2 YFSETQ. The CDR3 consists of 17 residues. The trim removed 4 bases at V and 4 bases at J, leaving 11 bases unmatched.

In DNA, the CDR3 is TGTGCCAGCAGTCCACGGGAGGGCGGAAAATCTACCTACGAGCAGTACTTC. It is translated as CASSPREGGKSTYEQYF. The V gene is TRBV28, the J gene TRBJ2-7; TRBD2 aligns across 8 bases. CDR1 MDHEN and CDR2 SYDVKM come from the germline V gene. V lost 5 bases to trimming and J lost 2 bases; unmatched junction nucleotides: 14. CDR3 length equals 17 residues.

The chain combines TRBV2 with TRBJ1-1; D might be TRBD1 (5 bases). Germline assignment: CDR1 SNHLY and CDR2 FYNNEI. The CDR3 consists of 14 residues. V was trimmed by 9 bases and J by 1 base, leaving 15 bases between them. CDR3: CASRETVPNTEAFF. CDR3 bases: TGTGCCAGTAGAGAGACAGTTCCGAACACTGAAGCTTTCTTT.

The J gene is TRBJ1-1, the V gene TRBV7-8; 10 bases align to TRBD1. V was pared by 4 bases and J by 4 bases, with 6 bases of the junction left unmatched. From germline, CDR1 is SGHVS and CDR2 FQNEAQ. The CDR3 has 15 amino acids. CDR3 in DNA: TGTGCCAGCAGCTCACCGACAGGGGGCATCACTGAAGCTTTCTTT. Translation gives CASSSPTGGITEAFF.

This chain uses TRBV2 with TRBJ2-7; TRBD1 aligns across 7 bases. V lost 3 bases and J lost 3; bases outside the gene matches: 8. Germline-derived CDR1 and CDR2 are SNHLY and FYNNEI. This CDR3 has 15 amino acids. The CDR3 sequence is CASSEAGGFGYEQYF. The DNA of the CDR3 is TGTGCCAGCAGTGAGGCAGGGGGTTTTGGCTACGAGCAGTACTTC. Filled out from reference TRBV2 and TRBJ2-7, the complete variable domain reads EPEVTQTPSHQVTQMGQEVILRCVPISNHLYFYWYRQILGQKVEFLVSFYNNEISEKSEIFDDQFSVERPDGSNFTLKIRSTKLEDSAMYFCASSEAGGFGYEQYFGPGTRLTVT.

This clone is a singleton in its sample. The V and J genes are TRBV29-1 and TRBJ2-1; TRBD1 aligns across 10 bases. This CDR3 region has 12 residues. CDR1 is SQVTM and CDR2 is ANQGSEA in the germline V gene. Trimming took 7 bases from V and 7 from J; bases not matched to a gene: 4. In DNA, the CDR3 is TGCAGCGGACAGGGACAGGGGAATGAGCAGTTCTTC. This encodes CSGQGQGNEQFF.

The chain uses TRBV7-2 and TRBJ1-2; D might be TRBD1 (5 bases). Germline loops: CDR1 SGHTA, CDR2 FQGNSA. Trimming left V 1 base short and J 7 bases short, with 13 bases between. This CDR3 region has 14 residues. CDR3 sequence reads: CASSLVAGPLGYTF. The CDR3 nucleotides are TGTGCCAGCAGCTTAGTAGCGGGGCCTCTTGGCTACACCTTC. The entire variable domain, with the rest obtained from reference TRBV7-2 and TRBJ1-2, is as follows: GAGVSQSPSNKVTEKGKDVELRCDPISGHTALYWYRQSLGQGLEFLIYFQGNSAPDKSGLPSDRFSAERTGGSVSTLTIQRTQQEDSAVYLCASSLVAGPLGYTFGSGTRLTVV.

V gene TRBV28 combines with J gene TRBJ1-2, with 10 bases matching TRBD1. V shed 4 bases, J shed 9 bases, and the junction held 11 bases outside the gene matches. CDR1 is MDHEN and CDR2 is SYDVKM in the germline V gene. This CDR3 spans 15 amino acids. The CDR3 bases are TGTGCCAGCAGTTCCCCGATTGGGACAGGGGAGCGCTACACCTTC. Translated: CASSSPIGTGERYTF.

This chain uses TRBV7-2 with TRBJ2-1; TRBD1 matches 9 bases. V trimming: 5 bases; J trimming: 5 bases; junction bases outside the gene matches: 16. The length of the CDR3 is 18 residues. CDR1 and CDR2 (germline): SGHTA, FQGNSA. The chain's CDR3 is CASSRKGTGQFGNNEQFF. The CDR3 DNA sequence: TGTGCCAGCAGCCGCAAAGGGACAGGGCAATTCGGAAACAATGAGCAGTTCTTC.